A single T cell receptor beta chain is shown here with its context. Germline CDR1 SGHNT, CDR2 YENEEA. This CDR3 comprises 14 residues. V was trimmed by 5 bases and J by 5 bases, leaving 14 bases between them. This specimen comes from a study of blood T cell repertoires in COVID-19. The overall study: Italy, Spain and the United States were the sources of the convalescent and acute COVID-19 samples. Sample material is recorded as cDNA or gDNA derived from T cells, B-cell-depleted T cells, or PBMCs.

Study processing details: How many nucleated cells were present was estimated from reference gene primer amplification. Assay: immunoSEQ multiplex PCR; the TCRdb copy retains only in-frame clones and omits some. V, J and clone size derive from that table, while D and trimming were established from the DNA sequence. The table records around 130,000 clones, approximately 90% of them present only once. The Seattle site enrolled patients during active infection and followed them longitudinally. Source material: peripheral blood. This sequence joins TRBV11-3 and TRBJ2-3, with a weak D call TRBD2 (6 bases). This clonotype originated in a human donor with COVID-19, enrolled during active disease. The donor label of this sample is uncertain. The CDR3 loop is CASSPSSAGDTQYF. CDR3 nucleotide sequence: TGTGCCAGCAGCCCTAGCTCAGCGGGAGATACGCAGTATTTT. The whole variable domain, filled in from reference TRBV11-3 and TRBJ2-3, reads EAGVVQSPRYKIIEKKQPVAFWCNPISGHNTLYWYLQNLGQGPELLIRYENEEAVDDSQLPKDRFSAERLKGVDSTLKIQPAELGDSAVYLCASSPSSAGDTQYFGPGTRLTVL.